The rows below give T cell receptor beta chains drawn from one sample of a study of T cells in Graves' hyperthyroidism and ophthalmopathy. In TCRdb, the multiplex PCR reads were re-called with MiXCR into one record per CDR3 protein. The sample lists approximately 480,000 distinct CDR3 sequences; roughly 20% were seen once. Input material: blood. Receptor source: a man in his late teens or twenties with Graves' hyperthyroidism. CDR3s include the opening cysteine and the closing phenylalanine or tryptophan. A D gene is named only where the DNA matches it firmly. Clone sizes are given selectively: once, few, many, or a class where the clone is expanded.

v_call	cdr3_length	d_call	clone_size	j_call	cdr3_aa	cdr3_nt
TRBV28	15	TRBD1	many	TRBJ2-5	CASSSRDRGPETQYF	TGTGCCAGCAGTTCCCGGGACAGGGGGCCAGAGACCCAGTACTTC
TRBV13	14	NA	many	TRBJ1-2	CASRRGGANYGYTF	TGTGCCAGCAGACGGGGGGGGGCTAACTATGGCTACACCTTC
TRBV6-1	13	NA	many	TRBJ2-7	CASRERGPYEQYF	TGTGCCAGCAGAGAACGAGGCCCCTACGAGCAGTACTTC
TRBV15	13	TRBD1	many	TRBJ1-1	CATSRHRDSEAFF	TGTGCCACCAGCAGGCACCGGGACAGTGAAGCTTTCTTT
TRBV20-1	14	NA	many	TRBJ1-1	CSARSLVMNTEAFF	TGCAGTGCTAGATCCCTTGTTATGAACACTGAAGCTTTCTTT
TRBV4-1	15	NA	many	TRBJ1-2	CASSQGVGANYGYTF	TGCGCCAGCAGCCAAGGTGTGGGGGCTAACTATGGCTACACCTTC
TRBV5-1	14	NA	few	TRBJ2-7	CASSLDWGPYEQYF	TGCGCCAGCAGCTTGGATTGGGGTCCCTACGAGCAGTACTTC
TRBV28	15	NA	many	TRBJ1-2	CASSPPSPIRHGYTF	TGTGCCAGCAGTCCTCCCTCACCAATCCGACATGGCTACACCTTC
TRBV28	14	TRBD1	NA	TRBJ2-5	CASSHRTGIETQYF	TGTGCCAGTAGTCACCGGACAGGAATAGAGACCCAGTACTTC
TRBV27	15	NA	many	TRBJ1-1	CASSSLKAMNTEAFF	TGTGCCAGCAGTTCCCTCAAGGCGATGAACACTGAAGCTTTCTTT
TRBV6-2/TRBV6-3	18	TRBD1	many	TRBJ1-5	CASSYSPGQGFKYQPQHF	TGTGCCAGCAGTTACTCCCCGGGACAGGGGTTCAAGTATCAGCCCCAGCATTTT
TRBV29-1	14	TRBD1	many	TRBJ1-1	CSARDRLLNTEAFF	TGCAGCGCAAGGGACAGACTCCTGAACACTGAAGCTTTCTTT
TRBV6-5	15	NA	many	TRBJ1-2	CASSYFGQVGYGYTF	TGTGCCAGCAGTTACTTCGGCCAGGTCGGGTATGGCTACACCTTC
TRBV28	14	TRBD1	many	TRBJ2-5	CASSDAGTGVAQYF	TGTGCCAGCAGCGATGCCGGGACAGGGGTGGCCCAGTACTTC
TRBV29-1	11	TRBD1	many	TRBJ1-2	CSGTDRAGYTF	TGCAGCGGAACCGACAGGGCGGGCTACACCTTC
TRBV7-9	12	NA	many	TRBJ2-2	CASSPFTGELFF	TGTGCCAGCAGCCCCTTTACCGGGGAGCTGTTTTTT
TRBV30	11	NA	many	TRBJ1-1	CAWSVQIGAFF	TGTGCCTGGAGTGTACAAATAGGAGCTTTCTTT
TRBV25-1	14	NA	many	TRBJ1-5	CASSEETVNQPQHF	TGTGCCAGCAGTGAAGAAACAGTCAATCAGCCCCAGCATTTT
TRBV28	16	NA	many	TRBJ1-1	CASTTKATGSDTEAFF	TGTGCCAGCACCACCAAGGCGACAGGTAGTGACACTGAAGCTTTCTTT
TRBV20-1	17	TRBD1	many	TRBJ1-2	CSARDGGARGRVYGYTF	TGCAGTGCTAGAGATGGTGGGGCCAGGGGGAGAGTCTATGGCTACACCTTC
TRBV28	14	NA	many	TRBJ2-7	CASSFSVLINEQYF	TGTGCCAGCAGTTTCTCGGTACTTATAAACGAGCAGTACTTC
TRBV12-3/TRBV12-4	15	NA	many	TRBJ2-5	CASSLLRQYQETQYF	TGTGCCAGCAGTTTATTACGCCAGTACCAAGAGACCCAGTACTTC
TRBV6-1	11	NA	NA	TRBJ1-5	CASTSGQPQHF	TGTGCCAGCACGTCAGGTCAGCCCCAGCATTTT
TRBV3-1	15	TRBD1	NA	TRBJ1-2	CASSPIRTGTYGYTF	TGTGCCAGCAGCCCGATCAGGACAGGAACCTATGGCTACACCTTC
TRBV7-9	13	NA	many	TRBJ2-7	CASSLPNIYEQYF	TGTGCCAGCAGCCTCCCTAACATCTACGAGCAGTACTTC
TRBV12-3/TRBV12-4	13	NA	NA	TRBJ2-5	CASSFPTVETQYF	TGTGCCAGCAGTTTCCCCACCGTAGAGACCCAGTACTTC